This T cell receptor beta chain stems from a study of cytomegalovirus exposure and HLA in healthy donors. Primers: 60 Vbeta forward and 13 Jbeta reverse. The table came from immunoSEQ multiplex PCR; TCRdb's copy has only in-frame clones and leaves some out. This sample has some 180,000 clones, with 70% to 80% found just once. The V end lost 1 base, the J end lost 10 bases, and 11 bases lay between the germline ends. The germline gives CDR1 MDHEN, CDR2 SYDVKM. The CDR3 length is 14 residues. Sequencing was done on a sample of PBMCs. The chain employs TRBV28 and TRBJ1-6; D unclear. The receptor was isolated from a man between 18 and 35 years old in good health and CMV-seronegative. In DNA form, the CDR3 reads TGTGCCAGCAGTTTATCGTTGGGAGCCTCACCCCTCCACTTT. This encodes CASSLSLGASPLHF.